These T cell receptor beta chains were read from a single sample in a study of T cells in Graves' hyperthyroidism and ophthalmopathy. TCRdb ran MiXCR on the multiplex PCR reads and lists one entry per CDR3 protein. The table records more than 300,000 distinct CDR3 sequences, about 14% of them present only once. The sample taken for sequencing was blood. Every receptor here comes from a woman aged 55 to 70 with Graves' hyperthyroidism. The CDR3 runs from the conserved cysteine through the conserved F or W. The D gene is left open where the match is weak. Expanded clones get a size class; other rows say once, few or many, or leave the size out.

J gene: TRBJ1-4; V gene: TRBV2; clone size: many; D gene: -; CDR3 DNA: TGTGCCAGCAGCCTTAATGAAAAACTGTTTTTT; CDR3 protein: CASSLNEKLFF
J gene: TRBJ2-7; V gene: TRBV29-1; clone size: few; D gene: TRBD2; CDR3 DNA: TGCAGCGTTGATGGGACTAGCGGGAGTAAATACGAGCAGTACTTC; CDR3 protein: CSVDGTSGSKYEQYF
J gene: TRBJ1-1; V gene: TRBV4-2; clone size: -; D gene: TRBD1; CDR3 DNA: TGTGCCAGCACCACCCTGGGACAGGGGGCCACTGAAGCTTTCTTT; CDR3 protein: CASTTLGQGATEAFF
J gene: TRBJ1-1; V gene: TRBV24-1; clone size: many; D gene: -; CDR3 DNA: TGTGCCACCACGCGAGAGTGGTCGAACACTGAAGCTTTCTTT; CDR3 protein: CATTREWSNTEAFF
J gene: TRBJ2-1; V gene: TRBV20-1; clone size: many; D gene: TRBD2; CDR3 DNA: TGCAGTGCTAGTGATAGCGGGAGGGCGTTTTACAATGAGCAGTTCTTC; CDR3 protein: CSASDSGRAFYNEQFF
J gene: TRBJ1-4; V gene: TRBV2; clone size: few; D gene: -; CDR3 DNA: TGTGCCAGCAGTGAATGGGTGGACCCAGTCAGTGAAAAACTGTTTTTT; CDR3 protein: CASSEWVDPVSEKLFF
J gene: TRBJ2-7; V gene: TRBV18; clone size: few; D gene: -; CDR3 DNA: TGTGCCAGCTCACCAGGTCGGACACACTACGAGCAGTACTTC; CDR3 protein: CASSPGRTHYEQYF
J gene: TRBJ1-4; V gene: TRBV19; clone size: -; D gene: -; CDR3 DNA: TGTGCCAGTAGTATCAGGACTGCAACTAATGAAAAACTGTTTTTT; CDR3 protein: CASSIRTATNEKLFF
J gene: TRBJ2-2; V gene: TRBV2; clone size: many; D gene: TRBD2; CDR3 DNA: TGTGCCAGCAACCGGGAGGGCCGGGGGGAGCTGTTTTTT; CDR3 protein: CASNREGRGELFF
J gene: TRBJ1-5; V gene: TRBV7-9; clone size: many; D gene: TRBD1; CDR3 DNA: TGTGCCAGCAGACCAACAGGGGTCAATCAGCCCCAGCATTTT; CDR3 protein: CASRPTGVNQPQHF
J gene: TRBJ2-5; V gene: TRBV2; clone size: many; D gene: -; CDR3 DNA: TGTGCCAGCAGACGGACACATGGGGAGACCCAGTACTTC; CDR3 protein: CASRRTHGETQYF
J gene: TRBJ2-1; V gene: TRBV15; clone size: -; D gene: -; CDR3 DNA: TGTGCCACCAGCAATAGGGCTGATGAGCAGTTCTTC; CDR3 protein: CATSNRADEQFF
J gene: TRBJ1-2; V gene: TRBV12-3/TRBV12-4; clone size: many; D gene: -; CDR3 DNA: TGTGCCAGCAGTGATCCGGGACATTCTGGCTACACCTTC; CDR3 protein: CASSDPGHSGYTF
J gene: TRBJ2-7; V gene: TRBV18; clone size: few; D gene: TRBD2; CDR3 DNA: TGTGCCAGCTCACCGCCCGGGACTAGCGGAGCCTACGAGCAGTACTTC; CDR3 protein: CASSPPGTSGAYEQYF
J gene: TRBJ2-1; V gene: TRBV5-1; clone size: many; D gene: -; CDR3 DNA: TGCGCCAGCAGCCTTGTGGGGGTCAATGAGCAGTTCTTC; CDR3 protein: CASSLVGVNEQFF
J gene: TRBJ2-3; V gene: TRBV11-2; clone size: many; D gene: TRBD2; CDR3 DNA: TGTGCCAGCAGCCTCTTAGCGGGAGGAGAGGGGAAGTATTTT; CDR3 protein: CASSLLAGGEGKYF
J gene: TRBJ2-1; V gene: TRBV5-1; clone size: many; D gene: -; CDR3 DNA: TGCGCCAGCAGCCGCGGGACGGACGAGCAGTTCTTC; CDR3 protein: CASSRGTDEQFF
J gene: TRBJ2-3; V gene: TRBV5-1; clone size: many; D gene: -; CDR3 DNA: TGCGCCAGCAGCGACCCTGCTAGCACAGATACGCAGTATTTT; CDR3 protein: CASSDPASTDTQYF
J gene: TRBJ2-7; V gene: TRBV18; clone size: many; D gene: TRBD2; CDR3 DNA: TGTGCCAGCTCACCGGGACTAAGCTCCTACGAGCAGTACTTC; CDR3 protein: CASSPGLSSYEQYF
J gene: TRBJ1-1; V gene: TRBV12-3/TRBV12-4; clone size: few; D gene: -; CDR3 DNA: TGTGCCAGCACCAAAGAGACCTCGAAAGCTTTCTTT; CDR3 protein: CASTKETSKAFF
J gene: TRBJ1-1; V gene: TRBV10-3; clone size: many; D gene: TRBD1; CDR3 DNA: TGTGCCATCAGGTCAGACAGGGGGAACACTGAAGCTTTCTTT; CDR3 protein: CAIRSDRGNTEAFF
J gene: TRBJ2-7; V gene: TRBV18; clone size: -; D gene: -; CDR3 DNA: TGTGCCAGCTCACCACCGAGCGGGACAGGCGCCTACGAGCAGTACTTC; CDR3 protein: CASSPPSGTGAYEQYF
J gene: TRBJ2-3; V gene: TRBV5-5; clone size: -; D gene: -; CDR3 DNA: TGTGCCAGCAGCTTGCCCCAGGATACGCAGTATTTT; CDR3 protein: CASSLPQDTQYF
J gene: TRBJ2-7; V gene: TRBV14; clone size: many; D gene: -; CDR3 DNA: TGTGCCAGCAGCCTACGAACCGGGCTCTCCTACGAGCAGTACTTC; CDR3 protein: CASSLRTGLSYEQYF
J gene: TRBJ2-7; V gene: TRBV29-1; clone size: many; D gene: -; CDR3 DNA: TGCAGCGCCAACCTACTACGCCTGGATGGCGAGCAGTACTTC; CDR3 protein: CSANLLRLDGEQYF
J gene: TRBJ2-7; V gene: TRBV20-1; clone size: many; D gene: TRBD2; CDR3 DNA: TGCAGTGCTGCTGGGACTAGCGGGTATACCTACGAGCAGTACTTC; CDR3 protein: CSAAGTSGYTYEQYF
J gene: TRBJ2-2; V gene: TRBV4-1; clone size: few; D gene: -; CDR3 DNA: TGCGCCAGCAGCCAAGCCCGGGCCGGGGAGCTGTTTTTT; CDR3 protein: CASSQARAGELFF
J gene: TRBJ2-7; V gene: TRBV11-2; clone size: many; D gene: TRBD1; CDR3 DNA: TGTGCCAGCAGCTCCTTCCGGGACAGTACCTACGAGCAGTACTTC; CDR3 protein: CASSSFRDSTYEQYF
J gene: TRBJ2-2; V gene: TRBV7-8; clone size: many; D gene: -; CDR3 DNA: TGTGCCAGCAGCTTAAGGGACCCCCCGAACACCGGGGAGCTGTTTTTT; CDR3 protein: CASSLRDPPNTGELFF
J gene: TRBJ2-1; V gene: TRBV6-1; clone size: many; D gene: -; CDR3 DNA: TGTGCCAGCAGTAGAGGGAGCGGGCGGGGCTCCTACAATGAGCAGTTCTTC; CDR3 protein: CASSRGSGRGSYNEQFF
J gene: TRBJ2-6; V gene: TRBV15; clone size: -; D gene: TRBD1; CDR3 DNA: TGTGCCACCAGCAGCGCGGGACAGGGGGTTCCTGGGGCCAACGTCCTGACTTTC; CDR3 protein: CATSSAGQGVPGANVLTF
J gene: TRBJ2-5; V gene: TRBV25-1; clone size: few; D gene: -; CDR3 DNA: TGTGCCAGCAGTGAACCTGGACAAACGGTTGGGGCCCAGTACTTC; CDR3 protein: CASSEPGQTVGAQYF
J gene: TRBJ2-3; V gene: TRBV5-1; clone size: many; D gene: TRBD2; CDR3 DNA: TGCGCCAGCAGCTTGACCCCAGCGGGAGGACGCACAGATACGCAGTATTTT; CDR3 protein: CASSLTPAGGRTDTQYF
J gene: TRBJ1-1; V gene: TRBV6-5; clone size: few; D gene: -; CDR3 DNA: TGTGCCAGCAGTTACTCCGACAGCCCACGGACTGAAGCTTTCTTT; CDR3 protein: CASSYSDSPRTEAFF
J gene: TRBJ2-1; V gene: TRBV7-8; clone size: many; D gene: -; CDR3 DNA: TGTGCCAGCAGCTTAAGGGCTATTAGTGTGAATGAGCAGTTCTTC; CDR3 protein: CASSLRAISVNEQFF
J gene: TRBJ2-3; V gene: TRBV10-1; clone size: many; D gene: TRBD2; CDR3 DNA: TGCGCCAGCAGTACGGGAGGGGTAGATACGCAGTATTTT; CDR3 protein: CASSTGGVDTQYF
J gene: TRBJ1-2; V gene: TRBV3-1; clone size: few; D gene: TRBD1; CDR3 DNA: TGTGCCAGCAGCCAGGTGGCAGGGGGTGGTGGCTACACCTTC; CDR3 protein: CASSQVAGGGGYTF
J gene: TRBJ1-2; V gene: TRBV27; clone size: many; D gene: -; CDR3 DNA: TGTGCCAGCAGTTTAGCAGGGTTTCCCCGCGATGGCTACACCTTC; CDR3 protein: CASSLAGFPRDGYTF
J gene: TRBJ2-7; V gene: TRBV12-3/TRBV12-4; clone size: many; D gene: -; CDR3 DNA: TGTGCCAGCAGTTTAGCGCGAAATAGCGAGCAGTACTTC; CDR3 protein: CASSLARNSEQYF
J gene: TRBJ2-2; V gene: TRBV28; clone size: -; D gene: TRBD1; CDR3 DNA: TGTGCCAGCAGGACCGGGACAGACTCCACCGGGGAGCTGTTTTTT; CDR3 protein: CASRTGTDSTGELFF
J gene: TRBJ1-2; V gene: TRBV18; clone size: few; D gene: -; CDR3 DNA: TGTGCCAGCTCACCACCGGCGGATGGAAGCTATGGCTACACCTTC; CDR3 protein: CASSPPADGSYGYTF
J gene: TRBJ2-7; V gene: TRBV27; clone size: many; D gene: -; CDR3 DNA: TGTGCCAGCAGGATCCCCGGGACCAACGAGCAGTACTTC; CDR3 protein: CASRIPGTNEQYF
J gene: TRBJ2-7; V gene: TRBV20-1; clone size: few; D gene: -; CDR3 DNA: TGCAGTGCGGCCCGACTAGGGACAGCCTACGAGCAGTACTTC; CDR3 protein: CSAARLGTAYEQYF
J gene: TRBJ2-1; V gene: TRBV27; clone size: -; D gene: TRBD2; CDR3 DNA: TGTGCCAGCAGTTCCCTCCTGGGAGGGGTTAGTTTATGGAATGAGCAGTTCTTC; CDR3 protein: CASSSLLGGVSLWNEQFF
J gene: TRBJ2-7; V gene: TRBV3-1; clone size: -; D gene: -; CDR3 DNA: TGTGCCAGCAAGGGCCCGGGGCTCGAGCAGTACTTC; CDR3 protein: CASKGPGLEQYF
J gene: TRBJ2-3; V gene: TRBV7-2; clone size: few; D gene: TRBD2; CDR3 DNA: TGTGCCAGCAGCTGGTCGGCTAGCGGGTCTAGCACAGATACGCAGTATTTT; CDR3 protein: CASSWSASGSSTDTQYF
J gene: TRBJ2-1; V gene: TRBV27; clone size: many; D gene: -; CDR3 DNA: TGTGCCAGCAGTTTTGAAGGGTACAATGAGCAGTTCTTC; CDR3 protein: CASSFEGYNEQFF
J gene: TRBJ1-4; V gene: TRBV18; clone size: few; D gene: -; CDR3 DNA: TGTGCCAGCTCACCACCGGGGGGGAATGAAAAACTGTTTTTT; CDR3 protein: CASSPPGGNEKLFF
J gene: TRBJ1-2; V gene: TRBV3-1; clone size: few; D gene: TRBD1; CDR3 DNA: TGTGCCAGCAGCCAAGAGAGGAGGGGGCTATATGGCTACACCTTC; CDR3 protein: CASSQERRGLYGYTF
J gene: TRBJ2-1; V gene: TRBV12-3/TRBV12-4; clone size: many; D gene: -; CDR3 DNA: TGTGCCAGCACAATGCGACAGGGACTTTCCGATGAGCAGTTCTTC; CDR3 protein: CASTMRQGLSDEQFF
J gene: TRBJ2-4; V gene: TRBV3-1; clone size: many; D gene: -; CDR3 DNA: TGTGCCAGCAGCCAAGATTCCGGATTAGCCAAAAACATTCAGTACTTC; CDR3 protein: CASSQDSGLAKNIQYF